The rows below give T cell receptor beta chains drawn from one sample of a study of response to subunit inactivated influenza vaccine. TCRdb processed the RT-PCR reads anew with MiXCR; each CDR3 protein has one entry. In the table there are 200,000 to 250,000 distinct CDR3 sequences, 10% to 15% of which are singletons. Material: non-naive T cells sorted from PBMCs, obtained 14 to 15 days before vaccination. The receptors stem from a man aged 45-60 years who received an inactivated influenza vaccine. CDR3s include the opening cysteine and the closing phenylalanine or tryptophan. The D gene is left open where the match is weak. Not all rows give a size; the values are once, few, many and, for expanded clones, a class.

D | J | V | size | length | CDR3 | DNA
TRBD1 | TRBJ2-5 | TRBV6-2/TRBV6-3 | few | 20 | CASSYSKRTGGAGYQETQYF | TGTGCCAGCAGTTACTCGAAGAGGACAGGGGGCGCCGGGTACCAAGAGACCCAGTACTTC
NA | TRBJ2-7 | TRBV28 | NA | 12 | CASSFLGYEQYF | TGTGCCAGCAGTTTCCTAGGCTACGAGCAGTACTTC
NA | TRBJ2-2 | TRBV12-3/TRBV12-4 | few | 15 | CASSYRRGATGELFF | TGTGCCAGCAGCTATCGCCGGGGGGCCACCGGGGAGCTGTTTTTT
NA | TRBJ2-3 | TRBV20-1 | NA | 15 | CSAPTIRGRTDTQYF | TGCAGTGCCCCAACCATCAGGGGTCGCACAGATACGCAGTATTTT
TRBD2 | TRBJ2-1 | TRBV7-3 | once | 16 | CASSKGAGVKRNEQFF | TGTGCCAGCAGCAAGGGAGCGGGAGTGAAGAGAAATGAGCAGTTCTTC
NA | TRBJ1-2 | TRBV11-2 | few | 14 | CASSGRGRHYGYTF | TGTGCCAGCAGTGGCCGTGGACGGCACTATGGCTACACCTTC
NA | TRBJ2-7 | TRBV20-1 | NA | 13 | CSARDIPRDEQYF | TGCAGTGCTAGAGATATCCCTAGGGACGAGCAGTACTTC
NA | TRBJ2-7 | TRBV20-1 | NA | 14 | CSARRPSSSYEQYF | TGCAGTGCTAGACGTCCTAGCAGCTCCTACGAGCAGTACTTC
NA | TRBJ1-2 | TRBV12-3/TRBV12-4 | many | 13 | CASSLGKGNGYTF | TGTGCCAGCAGTTTAGGGAAAGGGAATGGCTACACCTTC
TRBD2 | TRBJ2-3 | TRBV29-1 | few | 16 | CSVETSGRRGTDTQYF | TGCAGCGTAGAGACTAGCGGGAGACGCGGCACAGATACGCAGTATTTT
TRBD1 | TRBJ1-1 | TRBV9 | few | 16 | CASSPQGQGLNTEAFF | TGTGCCAGCAGCCCCCAGGGACAGGGTCTGAACACTGAAGCTTTCTTT
TRBD2 | TRBJ2-3 | TRBV20-1 | few | 18 | CSAPPRGFAVGGTDTQYF | TGCAGTGCCCCGCCGCGGGGGTTCGCTGTCGGTGGCACAGATACGCAGTATTTT
NA | TRBJ2-1 | TRBV29-1 | few | 17 | CSVQPHPLSSSYNEQFF | TGCAGCGTCCAACCCCACCCGCTCAGCAGCTCCTACAATGAGCAGTTCTTC
NA | TRBJ2-5 | TRBV28 | many | 11 | CASSLMETQYF | TGTGCCAGCAGTTTGATGGAGACCCAGTACTTC
NA | TRBJ2-7 | TRBV6-1 | NA | 14 | CASRSEGATYEQYF | TGTGCCAGCAGATCGGAGGGGGCGACCTACGAGCAGTACTTC
NA | TRBJ2-2 | TRBV20-1 | few | 15 | CSARAGGYVAGELFF | TGCAGTGCTAGAGCGGGGGGCTATGTAGCCGGGGAGCTGTTTTTT
NA | TRBJ1-1 | TRBV6-2/TRBV6-3 | many | 12 | CASSYSRVEAFF | TGTGCCAGCAGTTACTCGCGGGTTGAAGCTTTCTTT
TRBD1 | TRBJ1-2 | TRBV6-1 | few | 15 | CASSEEDREDYGYTF | TGTGCCAGCAGTGAAGAGGACAGGGAGGACTATGGCTACACCTTC
NA | TRBJ2-1 | TRBV4-3 | many | 15 | CASSQAVGPYNEQFF | TGCGCCAGCAGCCAAGCAGTGGGGCCCTACAATGAGCAGTTCTTC
TRBD1 | TRBJ2-7 | TRBV14 | few | 16 | CASSQVPRDRFDEQYF | TGTGCCAGCAGCCAAGTACCGCGGGACAGGTTTGACGAGCAGTACTTC
TRBD1 | TRBJ1-1 | TRBV2 | NA | 13 | CASRRDRNTEAFF | TGTGCCAGCCGGAGGGACAGAAACACTGAAGCTTTCTTT
NA | TRBJ1-6 | TRBV12-3/TRBV12-4 | few | 15 | CASSFAGAGNSPLHF | TGTGCCAGCAGTTTTGCCGGGGCCGGTAATTCACCCCTCCACTTT
TRBD1 | TRBJ2-7 | TRBV6-1 | few | 15 | CASSVQGQGPYEQYF | TGTGCCAGCAGTGTCCAGGGACAGGGCCCCTACGAGCAGTACTTC
TRBD1 | TRBJ2-7 | TRBV4-3 | few | 15 | CASSQVWTGRYEQYF | TGCGCCAGCAGCCAAGTCTGGACAGGCCGTTACGAGCAGTACTTC
NA | TRBJ2-7 | TRBV11-2 | NA | 13 | CASSFRDRGEQYF | TGTGCCAGCAGCTTCCGCGACCGGGGCGAGCAGTACTTC
TRBD1 | TRBJ1-2 | TRBV29-1 | many | 14 | CSARPGQGASGYTF | TGCAGCGCACGTCCGGGACAGGGGGCGTCCGGCTACACCTTC
TRBD1 | TRBJ1-1 | TRBV3-1 | once | 14 | CASTAGTANTEAFF | TGTGCCAGCACCGCCGGGACAGCGAACACTGAAGCTTTCTTT
NA | TRBJ2-7 | TRBV20-1 | few | 12 | CSARPTAYEQYF | TGCAGTGCTAGACCGACCGCCTACGAGCAGTACTTC
NA | TRBJ1-4 | TRBV5-1 | few | 14 | CASSGEAFNEKLFF | TGCGCCAGCAGCGGGGAAGCTTTTAATGAAAAACTGTTTTTT
NA | TRBJ2-7 | TRBV20-1 | few | 12 | CSAQQGSHEQYF | TGCAGTGCCCAACAGGGCTCCCACGAGCAGTACTTC
NA | TRBJ1-1 | TRBV28 | NA | 14 | CASSRYRENTEAFF | TGTGCCAGCAGTCGATACAGGGAGAACACTGAAGCTTTCTTT
NA | TRBJ2-1 | TRBV15 | NA | 18 | CATSGPTGGGGSYNEQFF | TGTGCCACCAGCGGACCGACGGGGGGCGGTGGCTCCTACAATGAGCAGTTCTTC
TRBD1 | TRBJ2-4 | TRBV5-6 | NA | 14 | CASSLGTGANIQYF | TGTGCCAGCAGCTTGGGGACAGGGGCTAACATTCAGTACTTC
NA | TRBJ2-3 | TRBV25-1 | few | 16 | CASSPGGRGVTDTQYF | TGTGCCAGCAGCCCGGGGGGCAGGGGGGTAACAGATACGCAGTATTTT
TRBD1 | TRBJ2-1 | TRBV4-2 | NA | 13 | CASSHSGGGEQFF | TGTGCCAGCAGCCACTCAGGGGGTGGTGAGCAGTTCTTC
NA | TRBJ2-5 | TRBV4-2 | NA | 17 | CASSQAAVRRGQETQYF | TGTGCCAGCAGCCAAGCGGCCGTTCGGCGGGGCCAAGAGACCCAGTACTTC
TRBD2 | TRBJ2-7 | TRBV20-1 | few | 16 | CSARARLAGAGYEQYF | TGCAGTGCTAGAGCCAGGCTAGCGGGAGCAGGCTACGAGCAGTACTTC
NA | TRBJ2-7 | TRBV29-1 | few | 14 | CSPLRGGNGYEQYF | TGCAGCCCCCTTAGGGGGGGGAATGGCTACGAGCAGTACTTC
NA | TRBJ2-3 | TRBV4-2 | NA | 15 | CASSQEMQPTDTQYF | TGTGCCAGCAGCCAAGAGATGCAGCCGACAGATACGCAGTATTTT
TRBD2 | TRBJ2-4 | TRBV14 | NA | 19 | CASSQDPVSGGLAKNIQYF | TGTGCCAGCAGCCAAGATCCGGTTAGCGGGGGTTTAGCCAAAAACATTCAGTACTTC
NA | TRBJ1-2 | TRBV12-3/TRBV12-4 | few | 13 | CASSRGRNYGYTF | TGTGCCAGCAGTCGGGGACGGAACTATGGCTACACCTTC
TRBD1 | TRBJ2-2 | TRBV7-9 | many | 14 | CASRRDSNTGELFF | TGTGCCAGCAGACGGGACAGCAACACCGGGGAGCTGTTTTTT
NA | TRBJ2-5 | TRBV4-1 | few | 13 | CASSQAASETQYF | TGCGCCAGCAGCCAAGCCGCGTCGGAGACCCAGTACTTC
TRBD1 | TRBJ1-5 | TRBV18 | NA | 14 | CASSPGTGVQPQHF | TGTGCCAGCTCACCAGGGACAGGGGTACAGCCCCAGCATTTT
TRBD2 | TRBJ2-7 | TRBV11-2 | NA | 17 | CASSLDHSGRTKNEQYF | TGTGCCAGCAGCTTAGACCATAGCGGGAGGACCAAGAACGAGCAGTACTTC
NA | TRBJ2-3 | TRBV7-2 | NA | 13 | CASSFGRADTQYF | TGTGCCAGCAGCTTTGGCCGGGCGGATACGCAGTATTTT
TRBD1 | TRBJ2-3 | TRBV7-8 | NA | 15 | CASSARTGGADTQYF | TGTGCCAGCAGCGCACGGACAGGGGGCGCGGATACGCAGTATTTT
NA | TRBJ2-2 | TRBV2 | few | 16 | CASSEAVRGPHGELFF | TGTGCCAGCAGTGAAGCGGTCAGGGGACCGCACGGGGAGCTGTTTTTT
NA | TRBJ1-2 | TRBV12-3/TRBV12-4 | NA | 13 | CASSFDSYYGYTF | TGTGCCAGCAGTTTTGACAGTTACTATGGCTACACCTTC
NA | TRBJ2-7 | TRBV6-2/TRBV6-3 | few | 15 | CASSSPYEQGRGQYF | TGTGCCAGCAGTTCTCCCTATGAGCAGGGGCGCGGGCAGTACTTC
NA | TRBJ1-6 | TRBV12-3/TRBV12-4 | few | 14 | CASSPGGVRSPLHF | TGTGCCAGCAGTCCAGGTGGAGTAAGATCACCCCTCCACTTT
NA | TRBJ2-1 | TRBV4-3 | few | 15 | CASSPARGGDNEQFF | TGCGCCAGCAGCCCAGCAAGGGGGGGGGACAATGAGCAGTTCTTC
NA | TRBJ2-7 | TRBV20-1 | many | 13 | CSAARDGNYEQYF | TGCAGTGCCGCCCGGGACGGCAACTACGAGCAGTACTTC